A selection of T cell receptor beta chains follows, all from one sample in a study of blood T cell repertoires in COVID-19. The method was immunoSEQ multiplex PCR; TCRdb's version includes in-frame clones alone and lacks a portion of them. The data show 75,000 or so clones, roughly 88% seen once. Material: peripheral blood. The origin of the receptors is a man in his 70s with acute or convalescent COVID-19. The CDR3 runs from the conserved cysteine through the conserved F or W. Fields, in order: J gene, V gene, clone size, D gene, CDR3 protein, CDR3 DNA. D genes are given only for firm matches. Only some rows state a clone size, as once, few, many or a class for expanded clones.

>TRBJ2-7|TRBV10-3|NA|NA
CAISESTVGEQYF
TGTGCCATCAGTGAGTCGACAGTCGGTGAGCAGTACTTC
>TRBJ2-1|TRBV9|once|TRBD2
CASSVAIERGSEQFF
TGTGCCAGCAGCGTAGCGATTGAGCGGGGGAGTGAGCAGTTCTTC
>TRBJ1-5|TRBV19|NA|NA
CASSTAARARTQPQHF
TGTGCCAGTAGTACCGCGGCGAGGGCCAGAACTCAGCCCCAGCATTTT
>TRBJ2-3|TRBV12-3/TRBV12-4|NA|NA
CASSLLADTQYF
TGTGCCAGCAGTTTACTCGCGGATACGCAGTATTTT
>TRBJ1-6|TRBV7-2|NA|NA
CASRRTYNSPLHF
TGTGCCAGCAGGAGAACCTATAATTCACCCCTCCACTTT
>TRBJ2-3|TRBV9|NA|TRBD1
CASSVGQGIFTDTQYF
TGTGCCAGCAGCGTAGGACAGGGGATTTTCACAGATACGCAGTATTTT
>TRBJ2-3|TRBV6-5|NA|NA
CASTPWGGSADTQYF
TGTGCCAGCACCCCGTGGGGCGGCTCTGCAGATACGCAGTATTTT
>TRBJ1-1|TRBV30|NA|NA
CAWMRDTRAFF
TGTGCCTGGATGAGGGACACTCGTGCTTTCTTT
>TRBJ2-2|TRBV5-1|NA|NA
CASSPRVGAAGELFF
TGCGCCAGCAGCCCCCGAGTAGGAGCGGCCGGGGAGCTGTTTTTT
>TRBJ1-5|TRBV5-1|NA|NA
CASSLGGDQPQHF
TGCGCCAGCAGCTTGGGGGGAGATCAGCCCCAGCATTTT
>TRBJ2-2|TRBV7-9|NA|NA
CASSLFSTGELFF
TGTGCCAGCAGCTTATTTTCGACCGGGGAGCTGTTTTTT
>TRBJ2-4|TRBV19|once|NA
CASNLTWLF
TGTGCCAGTAACCTCACGTGGCTCTTC
>TRBJ2-3|TRBV5-4|NA|NA
CASSSRGRVTDTQYF
TGTGCCAGCAGCTCACGGGGAAGGGTCACAGATACGCAGTATTTT
>TRBJ1-1|TRBV14|NA|NA
CASSHLPGTHTTEAFF
TGTGCCAGCAGCCATTTACCGGGGACTCATACCACTGAAGCTTTCTTT
>TRBJ2-3|TRBV4-3|few|TRBD2
CASSQDGLAGGPGTDTQYF
TGCGCCAGCAGCCAAGATGGACTAGCGGGAGGGCCTGGCACAGATACGCAGTATTTT
>TRBJ2-7|TRBV6-5|NA|TRBD1
CASSRTGPPEQYF
TGTGCCAGCAGCAGGACAGGCCCCCCGGAGCAGTACTTC
>TRBJ2-7|TRBV5-6|NA|NA
CASSSPDRGYEQYF
TGTGCCAGCAGCTCCCCGGACAGAGGCTACGAGCAGTACTTC